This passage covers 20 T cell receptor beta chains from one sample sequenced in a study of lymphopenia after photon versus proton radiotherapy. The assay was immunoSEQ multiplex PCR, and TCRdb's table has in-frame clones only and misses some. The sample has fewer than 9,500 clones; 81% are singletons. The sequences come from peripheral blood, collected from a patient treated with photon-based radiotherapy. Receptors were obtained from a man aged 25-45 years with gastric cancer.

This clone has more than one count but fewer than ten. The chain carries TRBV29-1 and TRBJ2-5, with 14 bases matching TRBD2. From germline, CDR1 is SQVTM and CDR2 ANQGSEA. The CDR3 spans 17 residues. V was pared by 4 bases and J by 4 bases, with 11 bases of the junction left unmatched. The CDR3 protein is CSVVAGTSGSLLETQYF. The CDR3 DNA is TGCAGCGTTGTAGCCGGGACTAGCGGGAGTTTACTAGAGACCCAGTACTTC.

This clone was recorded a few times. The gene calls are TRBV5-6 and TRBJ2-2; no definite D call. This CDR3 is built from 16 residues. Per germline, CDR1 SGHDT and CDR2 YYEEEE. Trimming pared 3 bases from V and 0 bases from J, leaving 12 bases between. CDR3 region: CASSYLESTNTGELFF. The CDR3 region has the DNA TGTGCCAGCAGCTACTTAGAAAGTACGAACACCGGGGAGCTGTTTTTT. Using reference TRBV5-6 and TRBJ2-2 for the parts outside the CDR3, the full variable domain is DAGVTQSPTHLIKTRGQQVTLRCSPKSGHDTVSWYQQALGQGPQFIFQYYEEEERQRGNFPDRFSGHQFPNYSSELNVNALLLGDSALYLCASSYLESTNTGELFFGEGSRLTVL.

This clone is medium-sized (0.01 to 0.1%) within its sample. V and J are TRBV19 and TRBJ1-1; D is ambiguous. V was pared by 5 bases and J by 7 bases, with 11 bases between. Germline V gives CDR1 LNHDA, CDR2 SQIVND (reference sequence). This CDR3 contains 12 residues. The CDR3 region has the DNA TGTGCCAGTAGTTTCGGGCAATTTGAAGCTTTCTTT. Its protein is CASSFGQFEAFF.

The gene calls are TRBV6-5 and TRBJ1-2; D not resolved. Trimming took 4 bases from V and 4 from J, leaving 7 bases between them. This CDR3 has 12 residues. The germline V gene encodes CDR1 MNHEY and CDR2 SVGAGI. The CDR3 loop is CASSSQSYGYTF. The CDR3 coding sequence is TGTGCCAGCAGTTCGCAATCCTATGGCTACACCTTC.

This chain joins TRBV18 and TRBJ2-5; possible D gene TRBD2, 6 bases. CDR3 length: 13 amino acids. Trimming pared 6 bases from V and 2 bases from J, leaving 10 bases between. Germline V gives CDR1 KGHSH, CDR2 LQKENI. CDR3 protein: CASSREPQETQYF. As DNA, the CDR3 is TGTGCCAGCTCTCGGGAGCCGCAAGAGACCCAGTACTTC. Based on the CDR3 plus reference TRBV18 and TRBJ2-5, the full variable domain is NAGVMQNPRHLVRRRGQEARLRCSPMKGHSHVYWYRQLPEEGLKFMVYLQKENIIDESGMPKERFSAEFPKEGPSILRIQQVVRGDSAAYFCASSREPQETQYFGPGTRLLVL.

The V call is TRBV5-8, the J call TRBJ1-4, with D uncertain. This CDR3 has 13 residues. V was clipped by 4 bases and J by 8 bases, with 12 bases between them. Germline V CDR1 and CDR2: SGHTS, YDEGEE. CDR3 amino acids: CASSELYKEKLFF. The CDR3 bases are TGTGCCAGCAGCGAACTTTACAAGGAAAAACTGTTTTTT.

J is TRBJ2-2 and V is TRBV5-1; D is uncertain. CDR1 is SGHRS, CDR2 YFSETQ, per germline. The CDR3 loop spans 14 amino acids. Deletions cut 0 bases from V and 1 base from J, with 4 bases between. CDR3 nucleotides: TGCGCCAGCAGCTTGGGTCAGAACACCGGGGAGCTGTTTTTT. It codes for CASSLGQNTGELFF.

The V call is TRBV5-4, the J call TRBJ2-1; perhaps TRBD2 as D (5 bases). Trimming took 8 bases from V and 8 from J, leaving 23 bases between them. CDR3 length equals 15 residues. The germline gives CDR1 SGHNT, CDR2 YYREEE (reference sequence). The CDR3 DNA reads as TGTGCCAGTCGCCCTGTTAACCTAGCTTCGGATGAGCAGTTCTTC. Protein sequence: CASRPVNLASDEQFF.

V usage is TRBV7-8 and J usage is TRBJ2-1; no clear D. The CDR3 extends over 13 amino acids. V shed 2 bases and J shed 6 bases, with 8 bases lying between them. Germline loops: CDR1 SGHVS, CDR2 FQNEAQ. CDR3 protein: CASSLLVFNEQFF. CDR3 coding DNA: TGTGCCAGCAGCTTATTGGTCTTCAATGAGCAGTTCTTC.

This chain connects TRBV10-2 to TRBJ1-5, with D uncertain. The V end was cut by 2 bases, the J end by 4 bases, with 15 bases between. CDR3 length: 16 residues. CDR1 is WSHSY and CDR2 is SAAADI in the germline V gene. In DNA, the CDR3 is TGCGCCAGCAGTGAGATGGGAGGCGGATCAAATCAGCCCCAGCATTTT. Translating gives CASSEMGGGSNQPQHF.

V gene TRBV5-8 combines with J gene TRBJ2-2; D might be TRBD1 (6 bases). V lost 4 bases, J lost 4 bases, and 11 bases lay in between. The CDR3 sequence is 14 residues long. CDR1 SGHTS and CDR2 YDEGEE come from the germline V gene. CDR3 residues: CASSLGTPTGELFF. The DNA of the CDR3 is TGTGCCAGCAGCCTCGGGACACCCACCGGGGAGCTGTTTTTT.

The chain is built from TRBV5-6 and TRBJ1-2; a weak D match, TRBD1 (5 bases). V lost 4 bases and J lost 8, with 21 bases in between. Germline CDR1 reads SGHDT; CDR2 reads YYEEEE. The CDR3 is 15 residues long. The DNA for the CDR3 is TGTGCCAGCAGCGGCCGAGATTCAGGAGGGGAGGGCTACACCTTC. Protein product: CASSGRDSGGEGYTF. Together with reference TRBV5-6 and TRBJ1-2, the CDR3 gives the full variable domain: DAGVTQSPTHLIKTRGQQVTLRCSPKSGHDTVSWYQQALGQGPQFIFQYYEEEERQRGNFPDRFSGHQFPNYSSELNVNALLLGDSALYLCASSGRDSGGEGYTFGSGTRLTVV.

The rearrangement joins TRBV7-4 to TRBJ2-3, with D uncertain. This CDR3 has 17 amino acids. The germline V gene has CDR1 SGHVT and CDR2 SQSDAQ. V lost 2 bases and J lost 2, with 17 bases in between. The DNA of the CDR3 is TGTGCCAGCAGCTTAATCCGTTGGAACAAAGACACAGATACGCAGTATTTT. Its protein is CASSLIRWNKDTDTQYF.

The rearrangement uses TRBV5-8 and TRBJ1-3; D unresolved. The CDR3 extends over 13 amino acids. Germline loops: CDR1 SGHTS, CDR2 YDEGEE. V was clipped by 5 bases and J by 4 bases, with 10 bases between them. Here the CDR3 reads CASRPIMGNTIYF. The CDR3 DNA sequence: TGTGCCAGCAGGCCCATCATGGGAAACACCATATATTTT.

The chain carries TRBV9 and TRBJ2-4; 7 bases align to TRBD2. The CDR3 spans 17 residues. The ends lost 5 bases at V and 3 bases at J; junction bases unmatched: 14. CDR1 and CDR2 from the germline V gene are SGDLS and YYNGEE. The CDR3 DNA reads TGTGCCAGCAGTGGAAAGACACCGTTAGCGGGCAAAAACATTCAGTACTTC. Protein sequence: CASSGKTPLAGKNIQYF.

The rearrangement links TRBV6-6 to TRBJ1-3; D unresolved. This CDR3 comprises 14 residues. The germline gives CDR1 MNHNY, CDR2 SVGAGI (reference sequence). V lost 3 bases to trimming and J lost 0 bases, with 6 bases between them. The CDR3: CASSYSHSGNTIYF. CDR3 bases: TGTGCCAGCAGTTATTCCCACTCTGGAAACACCATATATTTT.

CDR3: CASSQEQGYEQYF. The CDR3 DNA follows: TGTGCCAGCAGCCAGGAACAGGGATACGAGCAGTACTTC. The chain carries TRBV13 and TRBJ2-7, with a possible D match to TRBD1 (6 bases). The length of the CDR3 is 13 residues. Germline V CDR1 and CDR2: PRHDT, FYEKMQ (reference sequence). V dropped 5 bases and J dropped 4 bases, with 12 bases sitting between them.

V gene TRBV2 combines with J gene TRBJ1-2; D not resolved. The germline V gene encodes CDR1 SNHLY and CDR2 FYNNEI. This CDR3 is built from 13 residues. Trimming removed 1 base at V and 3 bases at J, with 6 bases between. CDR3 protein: CASSEDPYYGYTF. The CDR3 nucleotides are TGTGCCAGCAGTGAAGACCCTTACTATGGCTACACCTTC. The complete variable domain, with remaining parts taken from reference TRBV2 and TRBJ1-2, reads EPEVTQTPSHQVTQMGQEVILRCVPISNHLYFYWYRQILGQKVEFLVSFYNNEISEKSEIFDDQFSVERPDGSNFTLKIRSTKLEDSAMYFCASSEDPYYGYTFGSGTRLTVV.

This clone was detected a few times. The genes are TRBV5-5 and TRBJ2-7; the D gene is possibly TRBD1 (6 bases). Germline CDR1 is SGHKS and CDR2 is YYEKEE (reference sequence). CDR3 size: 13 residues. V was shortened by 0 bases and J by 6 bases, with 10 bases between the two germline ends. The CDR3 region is CASSLEGVGEQYF. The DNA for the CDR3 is TGTGCCAGCAGCTTGGAGGGGGTTGGCGAGCAGTACTTC.

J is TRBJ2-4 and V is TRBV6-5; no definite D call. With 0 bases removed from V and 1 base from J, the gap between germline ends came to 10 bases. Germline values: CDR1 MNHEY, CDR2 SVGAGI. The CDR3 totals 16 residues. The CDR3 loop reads CASSYSPFAAKNIQYF. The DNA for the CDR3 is TGTGCCAGCAGTTACTCGCCTTTTGCGGCCAAAAACATTCAGTACTTC.